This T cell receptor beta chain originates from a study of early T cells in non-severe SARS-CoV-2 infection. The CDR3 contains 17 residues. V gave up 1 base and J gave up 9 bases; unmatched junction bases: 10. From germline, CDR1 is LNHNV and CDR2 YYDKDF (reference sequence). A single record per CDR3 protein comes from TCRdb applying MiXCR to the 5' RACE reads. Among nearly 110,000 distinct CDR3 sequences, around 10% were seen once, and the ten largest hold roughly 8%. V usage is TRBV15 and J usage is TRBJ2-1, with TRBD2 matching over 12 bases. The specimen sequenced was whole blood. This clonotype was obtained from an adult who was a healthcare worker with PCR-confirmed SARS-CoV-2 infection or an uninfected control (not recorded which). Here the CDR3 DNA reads TGTGCCACCAGCAGAGGGGCTAGCGGGAGGGCTTGGCTTGAGCAGTTCTTC. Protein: CATSRGASGRAWLEQFF.